Following are 25 T cell receptor beta chains from one sample sequenced in a study of blood T cell repertoires in COVID-19. Only in-frame clones appear in the TCRdb table, and some are missing; sequencing was by immunoSEQ multiplex PCR. In the table there are more than 300,000 clones, around 87% of which are singletons. The specimen sequenced was peripheral blood. The receptors were gathered from a woman between 45 and 60 years old with COVID-19, enrolled during active disease.

The chain carries TRBV9 and TRBJ2-1, with 7 bases aligning to TRBD2. Trimming removed 0 bases from V and 2 bases from J; junction bases left unmatched: 8. Germline CDR1 SGDLS, CDR2 YYNGEE. CDR3 length: 17 residues. The DNA of the CDR3 is TGTGCCAGCAGCGTAGCGGCTAGCGGACCAGCCTACAATGAGCAGTTCTTC. It codes for CASSVAASGPAYNEQFF.

The rearrangement uses TRBV2 and TRBJ2-7, with a tentative D call TRBD1 (5 bases). The CDR3 totals 15 residues. CDR1 is SNHLY, CDR2 FYNNEI, per germline. Trimming removed 7 bases from V and 1 base from J, with 17 bases in between. For the CDR3, the DNA is TGTGCCAGCACTCTTTTTGTGACAGCGTCCTACGAGCAGTACTTC. Its translation is CASTLFVTASYEQYF.

This chain uses TRBV3-1 (or the pseudogene TRBV3-2) with TRBJ1-2; 8 bases align to TRBD1. V gave up 0 bases and J gave up 5 bases; unmatched junction bases: 14. This CDR3 has 18 residues. The germline V gene has CDR1 LGHDT and CDR2 YNNKEL (reference sequence). The CDR3 DNA reads TGTGCCAGCAGCCAAGATCGACCGGGGCAGGGGGCCGGGTATGGCTACACCTTC. Protein product: CASSQDRPGQGAGYGYTF.

The chain has TRBV18 and TRBJ1-6; TRBD1 aligns across 7 bases. Germline values: CDR1 KGHSH, CDR2 LQKENI. Trimming removed 3 bases from V and 8 bases from J; junction bases left unmatched: 7. The CDR3 consists of 15 residues. The CDR3 spells CASSPQGGRDSPLHF. The CDR3 nucleotides read TGTGCCAGCTCACCCCAGGGGGGTAGGGATTCACCCCTCCACTTT.

The gene calls are TRBV11-2 and TRBJ2-7; the match to TRBD1 covers 7 bases. The CDR3 runs to 14 residues. V was clipped by 1 base and J by 1 base; unmatched bases: 1. Germline V lookup: CDR1 SGHAT, CDR2 FQNNGV. The CDR3 sequence: CASSLGTGSYEQYF. CDR3 in DNA: TGTGCCAGCAGCTTAGGGACAGGATCCTACGAGCAGTACTTC.

The rearrangement joins TRBV3-1 (or the pseudogene TRBV3-2) to TRBJ1-6; D not certain. There are 18 residues in the CDR3. The V gene lost 0 bases and the J gene lost 7 bases, with 19 bases spanning the gap. Germline values: CDR1 LGHDT, CDR2 YNNKEL (reference sequence). DNA of the CDR3: TGTGCCAGCAGCCAAGACCGGGCCGGGGTGGGCGTCAATTCACCCCTCCACTTT. This encodes CASSQDRAGVGVNSPLHF.

The chain employs TRBV5-1 and TRBJ1-5, with D unclear. Trimming cost V 4 bases and J 0 bases, with 11 bases left between them. Germline V CDR1 and CDR2: SGHRS, YFSETQ. The CDR3 length is 15 residues. Here the CDR3 reads CASSLGLSSNQPQHF. CDR3 bases: TGCGCCAGCAGCCTCGGACTGTCTAGCAATCAGCCCCAGCATTTT.

The chain has TRBV9 and TRBJ1-5; 7 nucleotides agree with TRBD1. V lost 2 bases, J lost 9 bases, and 11 bases stayed unmatched. Germline V CDR1 and CDR2: SGDLS, YYNGEE. This CDR3 is built from 15 residues. CDR3 DNA sequence: TGTGCCAGCAGCGTCACAGGGGATGCGGTACGGCCCCAGCATTTT. Protein product: CASSVTGDAVRPQHF.

The V call is TRBV3-1 (or the pseudogene TRBV3-2), the J call TRBJ2-2; no clear D. The CDR3 has 15 residues. The V gene's germline CDR1 is LGHDT and CDR2 YNNKEL (reference sequence). V lost 6 bases and J lost 0, with 11 bases in between. Here the CDR3 DNA reads TGTGCCAGCAGACGAAGTGGCTCGAACACCGGGGAGCTGTTTTTT. Protein product: CASRRSGSNTGELFF.

The chain links TRBV27 to TRBJ1-2; TRBD1 matches 9 bases. CDR1 and CDR2 from the germline V gene are MNHEY and SMNVEV (reference sequence). V lost 2 bases to trimming and J lost 0 bases; unmatched junction nucleotides: 7. The CDR3 is made up of 17 amino acids. The DNA for the CDR3 is TGTGCCAGCAGTTTAGGACAGGGGCACCAAGCTAACTATGGCTACACCTTC. This codes for CASSLGQGHQANYGYTF.

This chain links TRBV30 with TRBJ1-6; D is unclear. CDR3 size: 14 residues. Germline V lookup: CDR1 GTSNPN, CDR2 SVGIG (reference sequence). The V gene lost 2 bases and the J gene lost 0 bases, with 5 bases spanning the gap. The CDR3 loop is CAWSLSSYNSPLHF. The CDR3 DNA follows: TGTGCCTGGAGTCTCAGCTCCTATAATTCACCCCTCCACTTT. The full variable domain, rest sourced from reference TRBV30 and TRBJ1-6, is SQTIHQWPATLVQPVGSPLSLECTVEGTSNPNLYWYRQAAGRGLQLLFYSVGIGQISSEVPQNLSASRPQDRQFILSSKKLLLSDSGFYLCAWSLSSYNSPLHFGNGTRLTVT.

The chain uses TRBV10-3 and TRBJ2-2, with 9 nucleotides matching TRBD2. Germline values: CDR1 ENHRY, CDR2 SYGVKD. J gave up 2 bases and V 10 bases, and 8 bases lay outside the gene matches. The CDR3 covers 15 residues. For the CDR3, the DNA is TGTGCCACCGCAGCGGGAGGCGCAAACACCGGGGAGCTGTTTTTT. It translates to CATAAGGANTGELFF.

Notes on this clone: The same CDR3 arises from other DNA sequences in this sample as well. V usage is TRBV5-4 and J usage is TRBJ1-4, with D possibly TRBD1 on 6 matching bases. Per germline, CDR1 SGHNT and CDR2 YYREEE (reference sequence). The CDR3 length is 14 residues. The ends were cut back, 2 bases at V and 1 base at J, with 6 bases in the middle. In nucleotides, the CDR3 is TGTGCCAGCAGCTTAGGGGGAACTAATGAAAAACTGTTTTTT. Residues: CASSLGGTNEKLFF.

A few counts support this clone. V and J are TRBV5-1 and TRBJ2-7; 10 bases are a match to TRBD1. V lost 6 bases and J lost 7; bases outside the gene matches: 10. This CDR3 is 14 amino acids long. Germline CDR1 and CDR2: SGHRS and YFSETQ. As DNA, the CDR3 is TGCGCCAGCAACCCGGGACAGGGGCACTGGGAGCAGTACTTC. Translation gives CASNPGQGHWEQYF.

The chain recombines TRBV6-5 with TRBJ2-1; D ambiguous. This CDR3 has 14 amino acids. Germline CDR1 reads MNHEY; CDR2 reads SVGAGI. Trimming stripped 9 bases from V and 4 bases from J, with 16 bases between. The DNA of the CDR3 is TGTGCCAGTACAAACCCTCGATATTACAATGAGCAGTTCTTC. Translating it yields CASTNPRYYNEQFF.

This clone was counted a few times. This chain joins TRBV11-3 and TRBJ2-7; 13 nucleotides line up with TRBD2. This CDR3 has 13 amino acids. Germline V gene lookup returns CDR1 SGHNT and CDR2 YENEEA. V shed 10 bases and J 4 bases; nucleotides not matched to a gene: 4. Here the CDR3 reads CATGLAGRYEQYF. CDR3 in DNA: TGTGCCACGGGACTAGCGGGAAGGTACGAGCAGTACTTC.

This clone has just a few counts. The chain joins TRBV19 to TRBJ2-7; TRBD2 matches 7 bases. The V and J ends lost 6 bases and 4 bases, in that order; junction bases with no gene match: 15. Germline V gives CDR1 LNHDA, CDR2 SQIVND (reference sequence). This CDR3 contains 16 residues. The CDR3 sequence: CASRSGTKESWYEQYF. CDR3 nucleotide sequence: TGTGCCAGTAGATCCGGGACTAAAGAAAGTTGGTACGAGCAGTACTTC.

The genes are TRBV19 and TRBJ2-6, with D perhaps matching TRBD2 (6 bases). The CDR3 loop spans 16 amino acids. CDR1 and CDR2 from the germline V gene are LNHDA and SQIVND (reference sequence). Trimming pared 1 base from V and 2 bases from J, leaving 9 bases between. The CDR3 sequence is CASSIAGVAGANVLTF. The CDR3 nucleotides read TGTGCCAGTAGTATAGCGGGAGTGGCTGGGGCCAACGTCCTGACTTTC.

The V call is TRBV11-1, the J call TRBJ1-1, with a weak D call TRBD1 (6 bases). CDR1 and CDR2 (germline): SGHAT, FQDESV (reference sequence). Trimming cost V 0 bases and J 2 bases, with 13 bases left between them. This CDR3 has 16 residues. Here the CDR3 reads CASSLAPGHGNTEAFF. The CDR3 DNA sequence: TGTGCCAGCAGCTTAGCTCCGGGACACGGAAACACTGAAGCTTTCTTT.

The chain recombines TRBV7-8 with TRBJ2-2, with D possibly being TRBD1 (5 bases). This CDR3 spans 14 amino acids. Trimming removed 5 bases at V and 1 base at J, with 8 bases between. Per germline, CDR1 SGHVS and CDR2 FQNEAQ. The CDR3 sequence: CASSLGQNTGELFF. Written as DNA, the CDR3 is TGTGCCAGCAGCCTCGGACAGAACACCGGGGAGCTGTTTTTT.

The chain couples TRBV11-3 to TRBJ1-1, with D possibly matching TRBD1 (6 bases). The germline V and J ends were trimmed by 1 base and 4 bases, with 13 bases remaining between them. The germline CDR1 and CDR2 sequences are SGHNT and YENEEA. The CDR3 runs to 15 residues. The CDR3 reads CASSLVRQGTTEAFF. The CDR3 DNA is TGTGCCAGCAGCTTAGTGAGGCAGGGGACCACTGAAGCTTTCTTT. Filled out from reference TRBV11-3 and TRBJ1-1, the complete variable domain reads EAGVVQSPRYKIIEKKQPVAFWCNPISGHNTLYWYLQNLGQGPELLIRYENEEAVDDSQLPKDRFSAERLKGVDSTLKIQPAELGDSAVYLCASSLVRQGTTEAFFGQGTRLTVV.

The chain employs TRBV18 and TRBJ2-7, with TRBD1 as a possible D gene (6 bases). V lost 4 bases, J lost 3 bases, and 13 bases lay in between. CDR3 size: 14 residues. Germline CDR1 is KGHSH and CDR2 is LQKENI. Here the CDR3 reads CASSQRGQNYEQYF. CDR3 bases: TGTGCCAGCTCACAACGGGGACAAAACTACGAGCAGTACTTC.

The chain combines TRBV3-1 (or the pseudogene TRBV3-2) with TRBJ1-5; 12 positions match TRBD1. Per germline, CDR1 LGHDT and CDR2 YNNKEL (reference sequence). There are 18 residues in the CDR3. V lost 3 bases to trimming and J lost 1 base; unmatched junction nucleotides: 7. CDR3: CASSHSRDRGRSNQPQHF. The CDR3, as DNA: TGTGCCAGCAGCCACTCCCGGGACAGGGGGCGAAGCAATCAGCCCCAGCATTTT.

This chain connects TRBV29-1 to TRBJ1-2; 7 nucleotides match TRBD1. Trimming cost V 6 bases and J 4 bases; bases outside gene matches: 11. The CDR3 has 14 residues. CDR1 SQVTM and CDR2 ANQGSEA come from the germline V gene. CDR3 sequence (DNA): TGCAGCGTCCGCTCCCCGGGACAGCTCTATGGCTACACCTTC. Translation gives CSVRSPGQLYGYTF. Complete variable domain (other parts from reference TRBV29-1 and TRBJ1-2): SAVISQKPSRDICQRGTSLTIQCQVDSQVTMMFWYRQQPGQSLTLIATANQGSEATYESGFVIDKFPISRPNLTFSTLTVSNMSPEDSSIYLCSVRSPGQLYGYTFGSGTRLTVV.

The chain has TRBV5-1 and TRBJ1-1; TRBD1 agrees at 9 bases. V lost 4 bases, J lost 5 bases, and 6 bases stayed unmatched. The CDR3 is 14 residues long. Germline V gene lookup returns CDR1 SGHRS and CDR2 YFSETQ. CDR3 protein: CASSPGTGWTEAFF. The DNA for the CDR3 is TGCGCCAGCAGCCCCGGGACAGGGTGGACTGAAGCTTTCTTT.